A single T cell receptor (beta chain) is shown here with its context. Its specificity is unknown. The data were obtained in a study of T cell repertoires in ileal Crohn's disease. Study in general: Surgery for a complication: stricturing in 61%, penetrating in about 39%.

Only in-frame clones appear in the TCRdb table, and some are missing; sequencing was by immunoSEQ multiplex PCR. The sample includes roughly 600 clones, around 90% of them seen just once. The length of the CDR3 is 14 residues. Per the germline V gene, CDR1 is SGHAT and CDR2 is FQNNGV. The V segment lost 3 bases and the J segment 5 bases; nucleotides outside the gene matches: 0. Study-wide results and limits: Compared with non-smokers, active smokers at surgery showed more clonal expansions. High-frequency clones were more common in sorted CD8 than CD4 cells.

The material sequenced was ileal tissue. The TCR originated in an adult with Crohn's disease. The chain is built from TRBV11-2 and TRBJ1-4; 10 bases are shared with TRBD1. The CDR3 bases are TGTGCCAGCAGCTTGACAGGGGGCAATGAAAAACTGTTTTTT. Amino acid sequence: CASSLTGGNEKLFF.